This is a list of T cell receptor beta chains from one sample in a study of sequential checkpoint blockade in melanoma. Clones were read by immunoSEQ multiplex PCR, and TCRdb kept only the in-frame ones, dropping some. Of around 6,200 clones listed, about 24% are singletons. The sequencing here drew on tumor tissue (inferred from file names), taken from a patient given nivolumab and ipilimumab in sequence. Receptors were obtained from a human donor with melanoma. The CDR3 runs from the conserved cysteine through the conserved F or W. D genes are given only for firm matches. The listing skips clone size in some rows; elsewhere it reads once, few, many or a size class.

J gene	clone size	D gene	V gene	CDR3 DNA	CDR3 protein
TRBJ2-1	.	.	TRBV9	TGTGCCAGCAGTGATCCGGGGATTGAGCAGTTCTTC	CASSDPGIEQFF
TRBJ1-5	.	TRBD1	TRBV5-1	TGCGCCAGCAGCTGGGGGACAGGGGTTGAAGAGGCCCAGCATTTT	CASSWGTGVEEAQHF
TRBJ2-7	large	TRBD1	TRBV18	TGTGCCAGCTCACCACCGGGAACAGGGGCCCTCTACGAGCAGTACTTC	CASSPPGTGALYEQYF
TRBJ2-7	medium-sized	TRBD1	TRBV6-8	TGTGCCATCGGGACAGGGGATACCTACGAGCAGTACTTC	CAIGTGDTYEQYF
TRBJ2-1	few	TRBD2	TRBV28	TGTGCCAGCAGTTGGACTAGCGGGGGCAATGAGCAGTTCTTC	CASSWTSGGNEQFF
TRBJ2-7	.	.	TRBV4-1	TGCGCCAGCAGATCTGGTGGAGGGGAGCAGTACTTC	CASRSGGGEQYF
TRBJ1-5	few	TRBD1	TRBV6-8	TGTGCCAGCAGGTCAGGGGGGAAGAGCAATCAGCCCCAGCATTTT	CASRSGGKSNQPQHF
TRBJ1-5	once	.	TRBV28	TGTGCCAGCAGTTTATGGGGCGTGGGGGGTTTGGGCAATCAGCCCCAGCATTTT	CASSLWGVGGLGNQPQHF
TRBJ2-5	many	.	TRBV9	TGTGCCAGCAGGACGGGGCTACGCGGAGAGACCCAGTACTTC	CASRTGLRGETQYF
TRBJ1-1	.	TRBD1	TRBV7-2	TGTGCCGGACAGGGGAATTCGGCCACTGAAGCTTTCTTT	CAGQGNSATEAFF
TRBJ1-1	.	.	TRBV9	TGTGCCAGCAGCGTCTTTCAGGGGTTGGATCTGAACACTGAAGCTTTCTTT	CASSVFQGLDLNTEAFF
TRBJ2-3	.	.	TRBV11-3	TGTGCCAGCAGCTCGTCGGACTTAAGCAGGGAAGGTTTTGCAGATACGCAGTATTTT	CASSSSDLSREGFADTQYF
TRBJ1-1	.	.	TRBV6-8	TGTGCCAGCAGCCTCAGGGGAGTCACTGAAGCTTTCTTT	CASSLRGVTEAFF
TRBJ1-3	.	.	TRBV11-3	TGTGCCAGCAGCTCGAGGGGGGTTAACAGGGACTCTGGAAACACCATATATTTT	CASSSRGVNRDSGNTIYF
TRBJ1-3	.	.	TRBV5-1	TGCGCCAGCAGCTTGGGACAGGCAGCCTCTGGAAACACCATATATTTT	CASSLGQAASGNTIYF
TRBJ2-2	medium-sized	.	TRBV9	TGTGCCAGCAGCGTCGGCGTGAGCACCGGGGAGCTGTTTTTT	CASSVGVSTGELFF